Following are 2 T cell receptor beta chains from one sample sequenced in a study of CXCR3-negative and CXCR3-positive naive CD8 T cells. The TRB libraries of cDNA were built by UMI-labeled 5' RACE. Reprocessing the 5' RACE reads, TCRdb reports a single entry for every CDR3 protein and omits DNA. Its listing shows about 70,000 distinct CDR3 sequences. Study results and caveats: The TRB CDR3s that CXCR3-positive naive cells carried were more hydrophobic than those of CXCR3-negative naive cells.

No antigen has been assigned to these receptors. The material sequenced was naive CXCR3+ CD8+ T cells from blood. Subset reported: CD45RO-CCR7+CD27+CD95- naive CD8+ T cells expressing CXCR3 (TNR3+). The receptor source for this set is a human donor in good health. Some clones in this sample may be carry-over from other donors' samples.

J is TRBJ2-2 and V is TRBV20-1; TCRdb selects TRBD1, and the lack of DNA leaves this call unchecked. Germline V gene data show CDR1 as DFQATT and CDR2 as SNEGSKA (reference sequence). The CDR3 length is 15 residues. The CDR3 here is CSAPKTGPVARELFF.

The V and J genes are TRBV29-1 and TRBJ1-2; lacking DNA, the TRBD1 call made by TCRdb goes unchecked. The CDR3 spans 15 residues. Germline-derived CDR1 and CDR2 are SQVTM and ANQGSEA. The chain's CDR3 is CSVEDADTAAYGYTF. Complete variable domain (other parts from reference TRBV29-1 and TRBJ1-2): SAVISQKPSRDICQRGTSLTIQCQVDSQVTMMFWYRQQPGQSLTLIATANQGSEATYESGFVIDKFPISRPNLTFSTLTVSNMSPEDSSIYLCSVEDADTAAYGYTFGSGTRLTVV.